This is a list of T cell receptor beta chains from one sample in a study of PD-L1 blockade in urothelial cancer. The protocol was immunoSEQ multiplex PCR, while the TCRdb copy is restricted to in-frame clones and leaves out a portion. The sample lists around 100,000 clones, 90% occurring once. Sequencing used PBMCs, obtained around atezolizumab (anti-PD-L1) treatment. Source of these receptors: a man aged 60-69 years with urothelial cancer. The CDR3 runs from the conserved cysteine through the conserved F or W. The D gene is left open where the match is weak. Some rows mark clone size as missing; the rest say once, few, many or name a class of expanded clone.

>TRBJ1-3|TRBD1|once|TRBV18
CASSSGTASGNTIYF
TGTGCCAGCTCATCCGGGACAGCCTCTGGAAACACCATATATTTT
>TRBJ2-1|TRBD1|.|TRBV19
CASQNTDRVVSEQFF
TGTGCCAGTCAGAATACGGACAGGGTGGTTAGTGAGCAGTTCTTC
>TRBJ1-4|TRBD1|.|TRBV7-2
CASSLGGTGEEKLFF
TGTGCCAGCAGCTTAGGTGGGACAGGGGAGGAAAAACTGTTTTTT
>TRBJ2-7|TRBD2|.|TRBV7-2
CARSPPRCRGRKDYEQYF
TGTGCCAGGTCCCCCCCCCGTTGTCGCGGGAGAAAGGATTACGAGCAGTACTTC
>TRBJ2-3|TRBD2|.|TRBV10-3
CAISESPGTSATQYF
TGTGCCATCAGTGAGTCGCCCGGGACTAGCGCTACGCAGTATTTT
>TRBJ2-2|.|.|TRBV4-2
CASSQAYSGLNTGELFF
TGTGCCAGCAGCCAAGCATACTCGGGACTCAACACCGGGGAGCTGTTTTTT
>TRBJ2-1|.|.|TRBV5-1
CASSLGLNEQFF
TGCGCCAGCAGCTTGGGTCTTAATGAGCAGTTCTTC
>TRBJ2-7|.|.|TRBV2
CASSETPLQGESYEQYF
TGTGCCAGCAGTGAAACCCCTCTGCAGGGCGAGTCCTACGAGCAGTACTTC
>TRBJ2-1|TRBD2|.|TRBV7-2
CASSLAISGEQFF
TGTGCCAGCAGCTTAGCTATTAGCGGGGAGCAGTTCTTC
>TRBJ1-5|.|.|TRBV5-1
CASSLEGGNQPQHF
TGCGCCAGCAGCTTAGAAGGGGGCAATCAGCCCCAGCATTTT
>TRBJ2-7|.|.|TRBV4-3
CASSQAFGRTGSSYEQYF
TGCGCCAGCAGCCAAGCTTTTGGGCGGACGGGGAGCTCCTACGAGCAGTACTTC
>TRBJ1-5|TRBD1|.|TRBV5-8
CASKQGAGQPQHF
TGTGCCAGCAAGCAGGGGGCGGGGCAGCCCCAGCATTTT
>TRBJ2-5|TRBD2|.|TRBV9
CASSVGGRGETQYF
TGTGCCAGCAGCGTGGGTGGGAGGGGAGAGACCCAGTACTTC
>TRBJ1-1|.|.|TRBV12-1
CASTEDSEAFF
TGTGCCAGCACTGAGGACAGCGAAGCTTTCTTT
>TRBJ2-5|TRBD2|.|TRBV5-1
CASSKNLAGGQETQYF
TGCGCCAGCAGCAAAAACCTAGCGGGGGGCCAAGAGACCCAGTACTTC
>TRBJ2-5|.|.|TRBV2
CASSAHIGGETQYF
TGTGCCAGCAGCGCGCACATTGGGGGGGAGACCCAGTACTTC
>TRBJ1-1|TRBD1|.|TRBV2
CASKTTGGTTEAFF
TGTGCCAGCAAAACGACAGGGGGCACGACTGAAGCTTTCTTT
>TRBJ2-1|.|.|TRBV19
CASSIVAEGGNEQFF
TGTGCCAGTAGTATAGTGGCGGAAGGGGGCAATGAGCAGTTCTTC
>TRBJ2-1|TRBD2|once|TRBV5-4
CASSLVGSGGTEQFF
TGTGCCAGCAGCTTGGTGGGTAGCGGGGGTACTGAGCAGTTCTTC
>TRBJ1-2|TRBD1|.|TRBV5-1
CASSSAGTGDLYGYTF
TGCGCCAGCAGCTCGGCGGGGACAGGGGACCTCTATGGCTACACCTTC
>TRBJ2-3|TRBD2|.|TRBV18
CASSKISGYTDTQYF
TGTGCCAGCTCAAAGATTAGCGGGTACACAGATACGCAGTATTTT
>TRBJ1-5|TRBD1|once|TRBV6-1
CASSGDRGRRQPQHF
TGTGCCAGCAGTGGGGACAGGGGGCGTCGGCAGCCCCAGCATTTT
>TRBJ2-7|.|.|TRBV7-7
CASSLARGAHEQYF
TGTGCCAGCAGCTTAGCCCGTGGGGCCCACGAGCAGTACTTC
>TRBJ2-7|TRBD2|.|TRBV7-2
CAAALAGGGEQYF
TGTGCCGCCGCCCTAGCGGGAGGCGGCGAGCAGTACTTC
>TRBJ1-2|.|.|TRBV30
CAWTAINYSNYGYTF
TGTGCCTGGACAGCTATTAACTATTCTAACTATGGCTACACCTTC
>TRBJ2-3|.|.|TRBV4-1
CASSPGLPGSADTQYF
TGCGCCAGCAGCCCTGGACTTCCCGGTTCTGCCGATACGCAGTATTTT
>TRBJ2-7|.|.|TRBV5-1
CASSLETTDYEQYF
TGCGCCAGCAGCTTGGAGACTACCGACTACGAGCAGTACTTC
>TRBJ2-7|TRBD1|.|TRBV6-1
CASSTGTDYEQYF
TGTGCCAGCAGTACCGGGACAGACTACGAGCAGTACTTC
>TRBJ2-5|.|.|TRBV7-2
CASSFRGAEETQYF
TGTGCCAGCAGCTTCCGAGGCGCAGAGGAGACCCAGTACTTC
>TRBJ1-2|TRBD1|.|TRBV6-1
CASKNQDDWTGGYTF
TGTGCCAGCAAAAACCAAGACGATTGGACAGGGGGCTACACCTTC
>TRBJ1-5|.|.|TRBV19
CASSIGATVNQPQHF
TGTGCCAGTAGTATAGGGGCGACAGTTAATCAGCCCCAGCATTTT
>TRBJ2-7|TRBD1|.|TRBV7-2
CASSLTGGANYEQYF
TGTGCCAGCAGCCTCACAGGGGGCGCCAACTACGAGCAGTACTTC
>TRBJ2-7|.|.|TRBV19
CASSDRSYEQYF
TGTGCCAGTAGCGACAGGTCCTACGAGCAGTACTTC
>TRBJ2-1|.|.|TRBV19
CASKPVGLQIQEVYNEQFF
TGTGCCAGTAAGCCCGTGGGCCTACAAATCCAGGAGGTCTACAATGAGCAGTTCTTC
>TRBJ2-7|TRBD1|.|TRBV4-3
CASSQGVGTGSYEQYF
TGCGCCAGCAGCCAAGGGGTAGGGACAGGGTCCTACGAGCAGTACTTC
>TRBJ2-5|TRBD2|.|TRBV2
CASAEGLAGGASQETQYF
TGTGCCAGCGCCGAGGGACTAGCGGGGGGCGCATCCCAAGAGACCCAGTACTTC
>TRBJ1-1|TRBD1|.|TRBV5-1
CASKLSTGAMNTEAFF
TGCGCCAGCAAGCTTAGCACAGGGGCCATGAACACTGAAGCTTTCTTT
>TRBJ2-5|.|.|TRBV5-1
CASSLVGSSLQTQYF
TGCGCCAGCAGCTTGGTAGGGTCTAGCCTACAGACCCAGTACTTC
>TRBJ2-2|TRBD1|.|TRBV5-1
CASCRDRDTGELFF
TGCGCCAGCTGCCGGGACAGAGACACCGGGGAGCTGTTTTTT
>TRBJ2-5|TRBD2|.|TRBV15
CATSSPLAGDWGGETQYF
TGTGCCACCAGCAGTCCCCTAGCGGGAGATTGGGGGGGGGAGACCCAGTACTTC
>TRBJ2-1|TRBD2|.|TRBV5-6
CASSLLTSGTFVYNEQFF
TGTGCCAGCAGCTTGCTTACTAGCGGGACCTTCGTATACAATGAGCAGTTCTTC
>TRBJ2-1|.|.|TRBV11-2
CASSLGEFIAGEQFF
TGTGCCAGCAGCTTAGGCGAGTTCATCGCTGGTGAGCAGTTCTTC
>TRBJ2-2|TRBD2|.|TRBV19
CASRSTGLATGELFF
TGTGCCAGTAGATCAACGGGACTAGCTACCGGGGAGCTGTTTTTT
>TRBJ2-7|.|.|TRBV30
CAWSPREGALVRQYF
TGTGCCTGGAGTCCCCGGGAGGGGGCGTTAGTAAGGCAGTACTTC
>TRBJ2-3|TRBD2|.|TRBV18
CASSPVPGLASSEYF
TGTGCCAGCTCACCAGTCCCGGGACTAGCCTCATCGGAGTATTTT
>TRBJ2-7|TRBD2|.|TRBV7-6
CASSTLAGGEQYF
TGTGCCAGCAGCACCTTAGCGGGCGGCGAGCAGTACTTC